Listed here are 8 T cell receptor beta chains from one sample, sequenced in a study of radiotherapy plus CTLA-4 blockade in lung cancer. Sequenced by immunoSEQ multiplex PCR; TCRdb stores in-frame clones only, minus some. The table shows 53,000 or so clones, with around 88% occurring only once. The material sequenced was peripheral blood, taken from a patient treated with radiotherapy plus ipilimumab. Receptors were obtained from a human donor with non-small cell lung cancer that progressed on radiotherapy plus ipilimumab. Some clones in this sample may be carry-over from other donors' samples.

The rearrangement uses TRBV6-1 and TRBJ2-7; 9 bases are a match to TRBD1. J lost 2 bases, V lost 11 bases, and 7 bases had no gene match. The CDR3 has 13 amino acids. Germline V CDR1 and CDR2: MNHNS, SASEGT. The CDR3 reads CALGTGRTYEQYF. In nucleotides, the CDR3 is TGTGCCCTGGGGACAGGGAGGACCTACGAGCAGTACTTC.

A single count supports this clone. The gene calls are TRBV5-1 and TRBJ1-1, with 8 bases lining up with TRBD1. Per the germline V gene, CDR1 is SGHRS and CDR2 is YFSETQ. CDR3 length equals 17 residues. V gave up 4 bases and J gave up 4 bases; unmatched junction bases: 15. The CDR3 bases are TGCGCCAGCAGCCCACTCCTCCTTGAAACAGGGGGCACTGAAGCTTTCTTT. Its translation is CASSPLLLETGGTEAFF.

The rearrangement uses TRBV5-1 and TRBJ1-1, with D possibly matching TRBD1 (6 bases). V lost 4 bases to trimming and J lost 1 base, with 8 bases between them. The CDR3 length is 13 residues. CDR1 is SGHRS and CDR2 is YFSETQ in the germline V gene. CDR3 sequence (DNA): TGCGCCAGCAGCGGGGGCGGGAACACTGAAGCTTTCTTT. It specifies CASSGGGNTEAFF.

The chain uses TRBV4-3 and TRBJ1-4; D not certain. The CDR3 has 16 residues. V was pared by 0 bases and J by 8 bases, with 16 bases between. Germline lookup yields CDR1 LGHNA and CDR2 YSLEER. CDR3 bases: TGCGCCAGCAGCCAAGATCCGGGGAGGGCGGGCGAAAAACTGTTTTTT. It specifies CASSQDPGRAGEKLFF.

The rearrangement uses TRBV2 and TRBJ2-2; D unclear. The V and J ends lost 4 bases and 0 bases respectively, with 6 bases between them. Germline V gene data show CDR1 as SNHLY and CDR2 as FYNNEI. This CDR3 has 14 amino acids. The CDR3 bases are TGTGCCAGCAGTGTTACGGCGAACACCGGGGAGCTGTTTTTT. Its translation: CASSVTANTGELFF.

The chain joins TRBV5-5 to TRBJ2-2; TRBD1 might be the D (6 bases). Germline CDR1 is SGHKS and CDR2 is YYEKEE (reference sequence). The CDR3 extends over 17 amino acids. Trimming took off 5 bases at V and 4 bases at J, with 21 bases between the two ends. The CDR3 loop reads CASSWYRVGDATGELFF. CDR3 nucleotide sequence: TGTGCCAGCAGTTGGTACAGGGTGGGGGACGCCACCGGGGAGCTGTTTTTT.

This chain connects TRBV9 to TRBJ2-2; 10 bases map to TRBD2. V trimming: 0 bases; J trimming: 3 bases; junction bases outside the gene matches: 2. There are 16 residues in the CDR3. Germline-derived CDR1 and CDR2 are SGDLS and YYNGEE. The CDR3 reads CASSVVSGGDTGELFF. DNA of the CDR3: TGTGCCAGCAGCGTAGTAAGCGGGGGGGACACCGGGGAGCTGTTTTTT.

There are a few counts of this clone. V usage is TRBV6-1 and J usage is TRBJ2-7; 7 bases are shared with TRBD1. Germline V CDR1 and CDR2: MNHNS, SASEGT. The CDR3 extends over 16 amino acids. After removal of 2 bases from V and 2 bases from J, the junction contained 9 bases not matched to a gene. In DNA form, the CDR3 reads TGTGCCAGCAGTGAAAATCCGGACGGGACAGCCTACGAGCAGTACTTC. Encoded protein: CASSENPDGTAYEQYF.